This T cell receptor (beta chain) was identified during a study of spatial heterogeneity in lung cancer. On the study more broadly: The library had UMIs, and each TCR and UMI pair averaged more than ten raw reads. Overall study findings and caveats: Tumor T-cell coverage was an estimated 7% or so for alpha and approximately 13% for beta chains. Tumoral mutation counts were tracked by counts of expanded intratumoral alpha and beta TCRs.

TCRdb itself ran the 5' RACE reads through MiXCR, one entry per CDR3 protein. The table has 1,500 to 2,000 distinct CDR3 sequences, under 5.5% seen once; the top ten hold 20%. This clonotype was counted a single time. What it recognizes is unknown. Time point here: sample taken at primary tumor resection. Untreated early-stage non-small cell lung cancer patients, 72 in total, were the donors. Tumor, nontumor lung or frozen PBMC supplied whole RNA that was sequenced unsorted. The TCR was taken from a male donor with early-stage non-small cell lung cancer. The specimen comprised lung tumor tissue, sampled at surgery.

CDR3 nucleotide sequence: TGTGCCAGCAGCCCGGGACTTAGCACAGATACGCAGTATTTT. This gives the protein CASSPGLSTDTQYF. The J gene is TRBJ2-3, the V gene TRBV25-1; D perhaps matches TRBD2 (6 bases). The CDR3 is 14 residues long. Trimming shortened V by 6 bases and J by 0 bases, and 10 bases separated the two germline ends. Germline V gives CDR1 MGHDK, CDR2 SYGVNS.